The clone carrying this T cell receptor beta chain was recorded only once. V shed 0 bases and J shed 4 bases, with 7 bases lying between them. Germline lookup yields CDR1 MNHEY and CDR2 SVGAGI. This CDR3 comprises 14 residues. The sample is drawn from a study of CD8+ T cells in alopecia areata. Peripheral blood, together with lesional scalp punch biopsies, was collected from alopecia areata patients. It was cDNA, reverse transcribed from extracted RNA, that served as the sequencing template. Clones were sequenced by immunoSEQ multiplex PCR, and TCRdb holds only the in-frame ones, with some missing. The repertoire holds about 130,000 clones, 58% seen once, with 3.5% to 5% in the top ten.

Sample: CD4+ T cells sorted from blood, taken at week 0. This chain joins TRBV6-5 and TRBJ2-1; D is perhaps TRBD2 (5 bases). This receptor was obtained from a human donor with alopecia areata. This CDR3 reads CASSYSGKYNEQFF. The CDR3 DNA reads TGTGCCAGCAGTTACTCCGGGAAATACAATGAGCAGTTCTTC.